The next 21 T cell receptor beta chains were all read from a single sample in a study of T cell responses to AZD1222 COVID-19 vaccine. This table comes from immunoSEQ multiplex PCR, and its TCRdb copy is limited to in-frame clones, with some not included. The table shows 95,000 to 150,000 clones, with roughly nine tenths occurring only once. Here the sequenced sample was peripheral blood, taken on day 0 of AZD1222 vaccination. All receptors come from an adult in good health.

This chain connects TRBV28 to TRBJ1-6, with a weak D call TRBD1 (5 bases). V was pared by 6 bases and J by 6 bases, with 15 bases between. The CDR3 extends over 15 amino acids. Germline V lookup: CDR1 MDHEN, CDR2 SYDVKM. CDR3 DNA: TGTGCCAGCAGCTGGGGTGGGACCCTTAATTCACCCCTCCACTTT. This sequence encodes CASSWGGTLNSPLHF.

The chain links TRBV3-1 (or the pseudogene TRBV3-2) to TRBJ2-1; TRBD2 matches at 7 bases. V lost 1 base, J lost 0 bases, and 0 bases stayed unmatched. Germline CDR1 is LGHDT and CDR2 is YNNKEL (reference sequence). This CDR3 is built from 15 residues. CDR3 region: CASSQVAGSYNEQFF. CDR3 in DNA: TGTGCCAGCAGCCAAGTAGCGGGCTCCTACAATGAGCAGTTCTTC.

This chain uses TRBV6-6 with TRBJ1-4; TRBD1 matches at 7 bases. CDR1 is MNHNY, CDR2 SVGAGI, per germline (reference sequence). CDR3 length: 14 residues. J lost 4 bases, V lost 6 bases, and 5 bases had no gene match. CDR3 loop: CASRRDSNNEKLFF. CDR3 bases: TGTGCCAGCAGAAGGGACAGTAATAATGAAAAACTGTTTTTT.

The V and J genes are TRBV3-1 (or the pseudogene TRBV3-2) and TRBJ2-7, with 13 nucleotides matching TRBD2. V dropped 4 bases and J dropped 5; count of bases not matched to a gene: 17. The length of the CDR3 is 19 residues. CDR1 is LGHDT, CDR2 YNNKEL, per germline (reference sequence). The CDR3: CASSLGLAGPERWLHEQYF. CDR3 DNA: TGTGCCAGCAGCCTGGGACTAGCGGGACCGGAAAGGTGGCTTCACGAGCAGTACTTC.

The CDR3 DNA reads TGTGCCAGCAGTCACCTCCGGGACAGGGTGACCTACGAGCAGTACTTC. Amino acids: CASSHLRDRVTYEQYF. The chain links TRBV2 to TRBJ2-7; 9 bases are shared with TRBD1. J lost 2 bases, V lost 5 bases, and 10 bases had no gene match. The CDR3 sequence is 16 residues long. The germline V gene has CDR1 SNHLY and CDR2 FYNNEI.

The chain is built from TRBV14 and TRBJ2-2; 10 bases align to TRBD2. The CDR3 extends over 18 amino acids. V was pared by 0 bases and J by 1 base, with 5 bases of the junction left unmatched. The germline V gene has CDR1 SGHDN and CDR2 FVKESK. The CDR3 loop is CASSQESRLAGNTGELFF. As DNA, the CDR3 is TGTGCCAGCAGCCAAGAATCCAGACTAGCGGGGAACACCGGGGAGCTGTTTTTT.

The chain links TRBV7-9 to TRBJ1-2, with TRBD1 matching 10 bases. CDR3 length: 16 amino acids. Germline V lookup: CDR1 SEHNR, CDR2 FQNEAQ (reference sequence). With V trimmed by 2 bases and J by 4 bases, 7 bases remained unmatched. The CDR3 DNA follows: TGTGCCAGCAGCTTAATACGACAGGGGGCGGGCTATGGCTACACCTTC. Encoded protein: CASSLIRQGAGYGYTF.

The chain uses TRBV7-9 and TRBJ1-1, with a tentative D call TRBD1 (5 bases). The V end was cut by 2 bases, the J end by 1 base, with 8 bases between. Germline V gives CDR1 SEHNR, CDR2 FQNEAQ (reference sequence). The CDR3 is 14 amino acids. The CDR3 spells CASSLQGPNTEAFF. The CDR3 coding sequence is TGTGCCAGCAGCTTACAGGGACCGAACACTGAAGCTTTCTTT. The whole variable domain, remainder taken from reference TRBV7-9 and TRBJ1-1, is DTGVSQNPRHKITKRGQNVTFRCDPISEHNRLYWYRQTLGQGPEFLTYFQNEAQLEKSRLLSDRFSAERPKGSFSTLEIQRTEQGDSAMYLCASSLQGPNTEAFFGQGTRLTVV.

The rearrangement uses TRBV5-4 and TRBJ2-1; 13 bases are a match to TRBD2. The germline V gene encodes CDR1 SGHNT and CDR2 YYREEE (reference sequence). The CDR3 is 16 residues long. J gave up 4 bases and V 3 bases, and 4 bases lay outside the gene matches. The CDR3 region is CASSSGLAGVYNEQFF. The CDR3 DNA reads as TGTGCCAGCAGCTCCGGACTAGCGGGAGTTTACAATGAGCAGTTCTTC.

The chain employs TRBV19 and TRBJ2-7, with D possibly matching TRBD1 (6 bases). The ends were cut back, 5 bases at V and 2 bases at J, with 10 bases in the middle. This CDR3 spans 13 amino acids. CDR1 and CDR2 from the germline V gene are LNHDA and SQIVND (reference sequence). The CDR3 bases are TGTGCCAGTAGTTTCAGGGACACCTACGAGCAGTACTTC. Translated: CASSFRDTYEQYF.

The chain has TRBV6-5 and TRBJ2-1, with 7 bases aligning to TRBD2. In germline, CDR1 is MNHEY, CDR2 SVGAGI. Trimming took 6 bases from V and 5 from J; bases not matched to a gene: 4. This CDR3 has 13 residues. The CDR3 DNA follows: TGTGCCAGCAGGATGACTAGCAACAATGAGCAGTTCTTC. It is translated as CASRMTSNNEQFF.

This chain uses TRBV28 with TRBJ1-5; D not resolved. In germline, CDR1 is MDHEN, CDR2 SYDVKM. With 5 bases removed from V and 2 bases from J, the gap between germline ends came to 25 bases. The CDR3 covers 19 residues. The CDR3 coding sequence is TGTGCCAGCAGTCACCCTATCGGCTCGGGCTCACTACGCAATCAGCCCCAGCATTTT. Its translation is CASSHPIGSGSLRNQPQHF. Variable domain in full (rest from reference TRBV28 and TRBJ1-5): DVKVTQSSRYLVKRTGEKVFLECVQDMDHENMFWYRQDPGLGLRLIYFSYDVKMKEKGDIPEGYSVSREKKERFSLILESASTNQTSMYLCASSHPIGSGSLRNQPQHFGDGTRLSIL.

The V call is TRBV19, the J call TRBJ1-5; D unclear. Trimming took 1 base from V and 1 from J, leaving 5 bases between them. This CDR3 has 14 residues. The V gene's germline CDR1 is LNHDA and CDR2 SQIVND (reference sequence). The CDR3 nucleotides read TGTGCCAGTAGTATAGTGCACAGCAATCAGCCCCAGCATTTT. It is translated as CASSIVHSNQPQHF.

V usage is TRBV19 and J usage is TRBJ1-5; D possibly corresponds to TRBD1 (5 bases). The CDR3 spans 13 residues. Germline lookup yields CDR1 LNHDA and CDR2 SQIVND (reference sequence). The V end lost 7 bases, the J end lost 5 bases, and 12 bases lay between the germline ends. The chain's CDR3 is CASNPGMDQPQHF. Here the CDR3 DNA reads TGTGCCAGTAACCCAGGGATGGATCAGCCCCAGCATTTT.

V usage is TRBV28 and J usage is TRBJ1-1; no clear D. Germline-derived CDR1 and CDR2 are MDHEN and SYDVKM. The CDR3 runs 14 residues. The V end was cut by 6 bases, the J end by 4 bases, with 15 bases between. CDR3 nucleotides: TGTGCCAGCAGATCCCACGATGAGGGCACTGAAGCTTTCTTT. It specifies CASRSHDEGTEAFF.

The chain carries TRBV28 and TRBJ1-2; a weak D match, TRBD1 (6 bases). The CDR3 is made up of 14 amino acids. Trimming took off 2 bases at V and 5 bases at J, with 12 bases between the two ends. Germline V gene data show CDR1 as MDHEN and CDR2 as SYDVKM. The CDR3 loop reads CASSLNLGGYGYTF. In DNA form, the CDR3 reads TGTGCCAGCAGTTTAAATCTAGGGGGATATGGCTACACCTTC.

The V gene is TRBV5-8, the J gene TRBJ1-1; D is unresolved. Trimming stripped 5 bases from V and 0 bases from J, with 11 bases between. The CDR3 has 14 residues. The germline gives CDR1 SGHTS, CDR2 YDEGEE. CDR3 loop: CASRVRRLNTEAFF. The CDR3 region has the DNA TGTGCCAGCAGAGTGCGACGGCTGAACACTGAAGCTTTCTTT.

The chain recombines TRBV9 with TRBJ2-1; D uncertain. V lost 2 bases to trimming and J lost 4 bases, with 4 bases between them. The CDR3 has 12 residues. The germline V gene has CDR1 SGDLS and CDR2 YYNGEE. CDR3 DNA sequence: TGTGCCAGCAGCGTGTCTTACAATGAGCAGTTCTTC. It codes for CASSVSYNEQFF.

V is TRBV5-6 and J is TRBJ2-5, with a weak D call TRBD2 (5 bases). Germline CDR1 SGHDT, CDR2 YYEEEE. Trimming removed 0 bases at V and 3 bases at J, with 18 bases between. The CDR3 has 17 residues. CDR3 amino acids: CASSLGARGDLKETQYF. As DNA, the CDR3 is TGTGCCAGCAGCTTGGGGGCCCGGGGAGATCTCAAAGAGACCCAGTACTTC.

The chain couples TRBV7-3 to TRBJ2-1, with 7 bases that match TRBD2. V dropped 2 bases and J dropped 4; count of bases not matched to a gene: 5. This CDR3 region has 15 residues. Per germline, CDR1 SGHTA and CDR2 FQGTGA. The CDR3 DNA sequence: TGTGCCAGCAGCTTATGGGCTAGCGGTTACAATGAGCAGTTCTTC. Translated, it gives CASSLWASGYNEQFF.

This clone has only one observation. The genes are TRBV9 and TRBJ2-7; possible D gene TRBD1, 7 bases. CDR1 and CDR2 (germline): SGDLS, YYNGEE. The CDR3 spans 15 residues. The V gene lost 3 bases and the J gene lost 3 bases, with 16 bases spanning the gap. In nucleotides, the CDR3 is TGTGCCAGCAGCGCCCAGGGGGGTACCTACTACGAGCAGTACTTC. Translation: CASSAQGGTYYEQYF.